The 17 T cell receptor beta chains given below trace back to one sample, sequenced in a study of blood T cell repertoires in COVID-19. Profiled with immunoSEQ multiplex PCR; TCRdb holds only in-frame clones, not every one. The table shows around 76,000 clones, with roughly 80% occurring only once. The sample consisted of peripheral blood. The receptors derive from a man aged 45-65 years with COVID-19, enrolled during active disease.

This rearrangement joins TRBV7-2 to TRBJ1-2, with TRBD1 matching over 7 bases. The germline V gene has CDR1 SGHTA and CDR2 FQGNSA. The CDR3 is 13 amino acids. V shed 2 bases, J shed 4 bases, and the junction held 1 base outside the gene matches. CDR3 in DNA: TGTGCCAGCAGCTTATGGGACAGCTATGGCTACACCTTC. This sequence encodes CASSLWDSYGYTF.

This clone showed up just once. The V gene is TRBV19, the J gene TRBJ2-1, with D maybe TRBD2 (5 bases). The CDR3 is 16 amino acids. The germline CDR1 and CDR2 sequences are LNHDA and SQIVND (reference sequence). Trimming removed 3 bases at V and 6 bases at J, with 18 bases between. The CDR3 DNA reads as TGTGCCAGTAGTATTAAAGCGGTTTCCTGGGGCAATGAGCAGTTCTTC. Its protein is CASSIKAVSWGNEQFF.

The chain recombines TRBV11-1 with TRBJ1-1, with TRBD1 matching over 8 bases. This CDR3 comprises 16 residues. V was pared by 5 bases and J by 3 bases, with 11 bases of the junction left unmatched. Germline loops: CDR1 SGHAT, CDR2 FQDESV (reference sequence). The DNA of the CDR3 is TGTGCCAGCAGCCCTCGGACAGGGCGCGGAGACACTGAAGCTTTCTTT. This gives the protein CASSPRTGRGDTEAFF. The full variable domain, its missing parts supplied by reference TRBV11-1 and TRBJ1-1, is EAEVAQSPRYKITEKSQAVAFWCDPISGHATLYWYRQILGQGPELLVQFQDESVVDDSQLPKDRFSAERLKGVDSTLKIQPAELGDSAMYLCASSPRTGRGDTEAFFGQGTRLTVV.

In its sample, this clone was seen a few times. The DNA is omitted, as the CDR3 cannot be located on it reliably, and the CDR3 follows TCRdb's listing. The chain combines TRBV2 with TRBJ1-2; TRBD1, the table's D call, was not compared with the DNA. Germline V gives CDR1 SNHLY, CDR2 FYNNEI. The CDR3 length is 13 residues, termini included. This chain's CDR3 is CASILGQNNPYTF.

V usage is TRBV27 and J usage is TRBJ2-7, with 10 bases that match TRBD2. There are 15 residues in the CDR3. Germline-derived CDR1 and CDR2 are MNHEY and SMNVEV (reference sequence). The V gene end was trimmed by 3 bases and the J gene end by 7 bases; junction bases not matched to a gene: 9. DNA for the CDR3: TGTGCCAGCAGTTTTTTACCTAGCGGGAGTGGAGAGCAGTACTTC. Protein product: CASSFLPSGSGEQYF.

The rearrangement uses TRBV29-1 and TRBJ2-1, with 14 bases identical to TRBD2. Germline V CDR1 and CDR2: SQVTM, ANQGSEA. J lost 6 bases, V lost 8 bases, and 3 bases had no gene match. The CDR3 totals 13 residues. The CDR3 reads CSPGLAGVNEQFF. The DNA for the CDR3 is TGCAGCCCGGGACTAGCGGGGGTCAATGAGCAGTTCTTC.

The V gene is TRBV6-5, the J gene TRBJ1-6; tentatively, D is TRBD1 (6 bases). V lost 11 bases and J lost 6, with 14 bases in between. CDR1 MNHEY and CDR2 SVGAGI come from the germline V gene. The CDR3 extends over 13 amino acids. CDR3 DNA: TGTGCCGGGGGCAGGGATATTAATTCACCCCTCCACTTT. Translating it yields CAGGRDINSPLHF.

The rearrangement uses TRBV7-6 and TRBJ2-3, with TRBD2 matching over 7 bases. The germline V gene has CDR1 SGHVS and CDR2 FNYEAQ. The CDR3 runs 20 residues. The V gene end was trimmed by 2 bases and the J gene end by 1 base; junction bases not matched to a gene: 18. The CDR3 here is CASSLPQPGTTQMGTDTQYF. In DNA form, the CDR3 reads TGTGCCAGCAGCTTACCACAACCCGGGACTACACAGATGGGCACAGATACGCAGTATTTT.

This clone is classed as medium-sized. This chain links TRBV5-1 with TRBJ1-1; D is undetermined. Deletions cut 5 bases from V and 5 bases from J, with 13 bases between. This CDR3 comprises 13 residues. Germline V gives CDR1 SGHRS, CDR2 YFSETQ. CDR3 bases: TGCGCCAGCAGAAGGCAGGAGGAAACTGAAGCTTTCTTT. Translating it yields CASRRQEETEAFF.

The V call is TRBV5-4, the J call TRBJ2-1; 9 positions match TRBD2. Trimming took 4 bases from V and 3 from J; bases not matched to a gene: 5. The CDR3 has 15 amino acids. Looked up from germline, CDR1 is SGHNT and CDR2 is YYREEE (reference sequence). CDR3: CASSPRLADYNEQFF. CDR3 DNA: TGTGCCAGCAGCCCCCGACTAGCGGACTACAATGAGCAGTTCTTC.

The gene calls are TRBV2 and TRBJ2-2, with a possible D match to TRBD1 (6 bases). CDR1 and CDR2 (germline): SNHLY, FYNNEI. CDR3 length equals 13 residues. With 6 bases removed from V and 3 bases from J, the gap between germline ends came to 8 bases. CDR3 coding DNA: TGTGCCAGCAGAGGGGGTCACACCGGGGAGCTGTTTTTT. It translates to CASRGGHTGELFF.

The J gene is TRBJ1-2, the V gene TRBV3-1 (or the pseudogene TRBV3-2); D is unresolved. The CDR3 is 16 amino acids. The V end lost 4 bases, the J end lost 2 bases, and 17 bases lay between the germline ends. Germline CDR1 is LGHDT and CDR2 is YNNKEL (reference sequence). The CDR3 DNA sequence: TGTGCCAGCAGCCCCTTGACGGCGGGAGCCAACTATGGCTACACCTTC. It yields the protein CASSPLTAGANYGYTF.

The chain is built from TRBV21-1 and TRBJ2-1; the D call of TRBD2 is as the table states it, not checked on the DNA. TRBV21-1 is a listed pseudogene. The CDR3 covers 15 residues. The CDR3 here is CASSKGLAGKNEQFF. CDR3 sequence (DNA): TGTGCCAGCAGCAAAGGACTAGCGGGGAAGAATGAGCAGTTCTTC.

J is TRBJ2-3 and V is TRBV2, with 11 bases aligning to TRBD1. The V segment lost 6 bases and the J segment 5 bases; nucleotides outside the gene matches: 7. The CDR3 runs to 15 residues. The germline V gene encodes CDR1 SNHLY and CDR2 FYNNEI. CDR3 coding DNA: TGTGCCAGCAGCATGGACAGGGGGCGAGGAGATACGCAGTATTTT. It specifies CASSMDRGRGDTQYF.

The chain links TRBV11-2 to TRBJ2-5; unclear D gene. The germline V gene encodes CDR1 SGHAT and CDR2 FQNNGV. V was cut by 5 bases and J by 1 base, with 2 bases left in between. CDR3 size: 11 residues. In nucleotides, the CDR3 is TGTGCCAGCAGCCTCCAAGAGACCCAGTACTTC. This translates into CASSLQETQYF.

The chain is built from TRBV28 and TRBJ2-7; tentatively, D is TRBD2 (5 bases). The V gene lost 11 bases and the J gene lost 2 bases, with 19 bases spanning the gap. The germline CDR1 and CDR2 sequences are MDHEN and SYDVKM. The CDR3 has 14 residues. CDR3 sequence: CAHIPGNRTYEQYF. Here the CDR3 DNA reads TGTGCCCACATCCCGGGGAATAGGACCTACGAGCAGTACTTC.

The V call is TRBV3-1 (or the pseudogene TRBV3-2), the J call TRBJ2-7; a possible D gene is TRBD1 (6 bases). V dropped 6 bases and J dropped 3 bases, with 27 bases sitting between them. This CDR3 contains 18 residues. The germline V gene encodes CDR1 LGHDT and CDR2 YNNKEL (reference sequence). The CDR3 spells CASSRRRNTGHGIYEQYF. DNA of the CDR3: TGTGCCAGCAGTCGACGACGAAATACAGGGCATGGTATCTACGAGCAGTACTTC.